Shown below are 25 T cell receptor beta chains from a single sample sequenced in a study of post-analysis software for immune sequencing data. Tagging with unique molecular identifiers was a feature of the TCR beta cDNA libraries. MiXCR was run by TCRdb on the PCR reads, yielding one entry per CDR3 protein. The sample yields fewer than 850,000 distinct CDR3 sequences, 25% to 30% seen once. These receptors are not linked to any known antigen. Study-wide results and caveats: Patients used roughly five TRBV segments, including TRBV5-6, TRBV5-1 and TRBV20-1, more often than controls.

The sequenced material came from blood. These receptors were collected from a girl aged 5-17 years with multiple sclerosis.

For this clonotype: It may be a read error: a sequence one base away is much more abundant. The chain is built from TRBV5-6 and TRBJ2-5; D possibly uses TRBD1 or TRBD2 (5 bases each). Germline V lookup: CDR1 SGHDT, CDR2 YYEEEE. Trimming took off 4 bases at V and 11 bases at J, with 21 bases between the two ends. The CDR3 is 14 residues long. CDR3 region: CASSRDATSGEQYF. For the CDR3, the DNA is TGTGCCAGCAGCCGGGACGCTACAAGCGGTGAGCAGTACTTC.

The chain links TRBV5-1 to TRBJ1-1, with D maybe TRBD1 (6 bases). The CDR3 spans 14 residues. Germline V gives CDR1 SGHRS, CDR2 YFSETQ. V was trimmed by 5 bases and J by 4 bases, leaving 15 bases between them. The CDR3 is CASREQGGGTEAFF. The CDR3 nucleotides are TGCGCCAGCAGAGAACAGGGAGGGGGCACTGAAGCTTTCTTT. Drawing the rest from reference TRBV5-1 and TRBJ1-1, the complete variable domain is KAGVTQTPRYLIKTRGQQVTLSCSPISGHRSVSWYQQTPGQGLQFLFEYFSETQRNKGNFPGRFSGRQFSNSRSEMNVSTLELGDSALYLCASREQGGGTEAFFGQGTRLTVV.

The chain combines TRBV12-3 or TRBV12-4 with TRBJ1-1; weak D call: TRBD1 (6 bases). The CDR3 is made up of 17 amino acids. Trimming pared 0 bases from V and 0 bases from J, leaving 14 bases between. CDR3 DNA sequence: TGTGCCAGCAGTTTAGCGCTGACAGGCAGAATGAACACTGAAGCTTTCTTT. It specifies CASSLALTGRMNTEAFF.

The chain couples TRBV7-2 to TRBJ2-5; TRBD2 is a possible D gene (5 bases). The CDR3 is made up of 12 amino acids. The germline V and J ends were trimmed by 3 bases and 10 bases, with 12 bases remaining between them. Germline V gene lookup returns CDR1 SGHTA and CDR2 FQGNSA. The CDR3 nucleotides read TGTGCCAGCAGCTTCCCCCCCGGGGACCAGTACTTC. The encoded protein is CASSFPPGDQYF.

This clonotype appeared a few times. The chain uses TRBV29-1 and TRBJ2-3; D is ambiguous. CDR1 is SQVTM, CDR2 ANQGSEA, per germline. CDR3 length: 13 amino acids. V dropped 3 bases and J dropped 0 bases, with 7 bases sitting between them. CDR3 sequence: CSVDKTSTDTQYF. The CDR3 DNA reads as TGCAGCGTTGACAAAACCAGCACAGATACGCAGTATTTT.

This clonotype has only one observation. The chain is built from TRBV18 and TRBJ2-1; D possibly corresponds to TRBD1 (6 bases). Trimming pared 1 base from V and 2 bases from J, leaving 12 bases between. In germline, CDR1 is KGHSH, CDR2 LQKENI. The CDR3 spans 16 residues. CDR3 nucleotides: TGTGCCAGCTCACCACTAGGACAGATTCCCTACAATGAGCAGTTCTTC. This sequence encodes CASSPLGQIPYNEQFF. The entire variable domain, with the rest obtained from reference TRBV18 and TRBJ2-1, is as follows: NAGVMQNPRHLVRRRGQEARLRCSPMKGHSHVYWYRQLPEEGLKFMVYLQKENIIDESGMPKERFSAEFPKEGPSILRIQQVVRGDSAAYFCASSPLGQIPYNEQFFGPGTRLTVL.

This clonotype was recorded many times. V is TRBV20-1 and J is TRBJ2-7; 9 bases line up with TRBD1. This CDR3 spans 17 amino acids. CDR1 and CDR2 from the germline V gene are DFQATT and SNEGSKA (reference sequence). J was trimmed by 1 base and V by 5 bases; bases with no gene match: 15. Written as DNA, the CDR3 is TGCAGTGCTGACCCCGGGACAGGGATCATCACGTCCTACGAGCAGTACTTC. Translating gives CSADPGTGIITSYEQYF.

This clonotype was picked up a small number of times. The chain employs TRBV6-2 or TRBV6-3 and TRBJ2-1, with TRBD2 identical over 11 bases. Trimming cost V 10 bases and J 6 bases; bases outside gene matches: 11. The CDR3 sequence is 15 residues long. The germline V gene encodes CDR1 MNHEY and CDR2 SVGEGT. This CDR3 reads CATAVPGLAANEQFF. CDR3 sequence (DNA): TGTGCCACCGCCGTTCCGGGACTAGCGGCCAATGAGCAGTTCTTC.

This chain connects TRBV7-2 to TRBJ2-3; 12 bases map to TRBD1. CDR3 size: 18 residues. CDR1 SGHTA and CDR2 FQGNSA come from the germline V gene. V lost 3 bases and J lost 3; bases outside the gene matches: 10. The DNA for the CDR3 is TGTGCCAGCAGCTTTATAGGGACAGGGGGCGGATGGACAGATACGCAGTATTTT. This translates into CASSFIGTGGGWTDTQYF.

This clonotype was counted ten times or more. V usage is TRBV29-1 and J usage is TRBJ2-1; 10 bases map to TRBD2. J gave up 8 bases and V 3 bases, and 10 bases lay outside the gene matches. The germline CDR1 and CDR2 sequences are SQVTM and ANQGSEA. This CDR3 comprises 15 residues. The CDR3 DNA reads TGCAGCGTTGATTTGTGGCTAGCGGGAGTTGATGAGCAGTTCTTC. Its translation: CSVDLWLAGVDEQFF.

The chain joins TRBV5-5 to TRBJ1-4; D possibly corresponds to TRBD1 (5 bases). The V gene's germline CDR1 is SGHKS and CDR2 YYEKEE (reference sequence). The CDR3 extends over 14 amino acids. V lost 4 bases and J lost 8, with 15 bases in between. The CDR3 sequence: CASSAGTFGEKLFF. DNA for the CDR3: TGTGCCAGCAGCGCCGGGACTTTCGGCGAAAAACTGTTTTTT.

This chain joins TRBV3-1 and TRBJ2-7, with TRBD2 matching over 11 bases. The CDR3 consists of 16 residues. Germline assignment: CDR1 LGHDT and CDR2 YNNKEL (reference sequence). The V and J ends lost 1 base and 3 bases, in that order; junction bases with no gene match: 5. This CDR3 is CASSQGTLAGGYEQYF. In DNA, the CDR3 is TGTGCCAGCAGCCAAGGCACGCTAGCGGGAGGCTACGAGCAGTACTTC.

This chain connects TRBV7-2 to TRBJ2-2; a possible D gene is TRBD1 (6 bases). The V and J ends lost 1 base and 8 bases respectively, with 17 bases between them. Germline CDR1 is SGHTA and CDR2 is FQGNSA. CDR3 length equals 16 residues. Here the CDR3 DNA reads TGTGCCAGCAGCTTAGGGTCGGGGCCCCAGGGGGGGGAGCTGTTTTTT. It translates to CASSLGSGPQGGELFF.

The V and J genes are TRBV20-1 and TRBJ2-3; D call uncertain. The CDR3 length is 14 residues. In germline, CDR1 is DFQATT, CDR2 SNEGSKA (reference sequence). With 4 bases removed from V and 3 bases from J, the gap between germline ends came to 14 bases. Here the CDR3 reads CSAKDAGRTDTQYF. The CDR3 region has the DNA TGCAGTGCTAAGGATGCAGGTCGTACAGATACGCAGTATTTT.

The chain has TRBV20-1 and TRBJ2-7; no clear D gene. Near its end, the DNA agrees better with TRBJ2-5, so the J call may be wrong. Germline-derived CDR1 and CDR2 are DFQATT and SNEGSKA (reference sequence). The CDR3 has 9 residues. The CDR3 nucleotides are TGCAGTGTCCCGGAGACCCAGTACTTC. This translates into CSVPETQYF.

The chain recombines TRBV2 with TRBJ2-4; D is uncertain. Germline V gene lookup returns CDR1 SNHLY and CDR2 FYNNEI. This CDR3 spans 15 amino acids. V was trimmed by 6 bases and J by 5 bases, leaving 17 bases between them. CDR3 protein: CASSLAPPPQNIQYF. CDR3 DNA: TGTGCCAGCAGCCTGGCCCCACCCCCCCAAAACATTCAGTACTTC.

The chain couples TRBV27 to TRBJ2-1; 7 nucleotides line up with TRBD1. Germline V gives CDR1 MNHEY, CDR2 SMNVEV (reference sequence). This CDR3 is 16 amino acids long. The junction had 2 bases not matched to a gene; V was cut back by 0 bases and J by 0 bases. CDR3 loop: CASSLSRGSSYNEQFF. CDR3 DNA: TGTGCCAGCAGTTTATCCAGGGGGAGCTCCTACAATGAGCAGTTCTTC.

This chain links TRBV4-2 with TRBJ1-2; weak D call: TRBD1 (5 bases). Looked up from germline, CDR1 is LGHNA and CDR2 is YNFKEQ. The CDR3 loop spans 18 amino acids. V dropped 0 bases and J dropped 0 bases, with 17 bases sitting between them. The CDR3 nucleotides are TGTGCCAGCAGCCAAGATGGGGAGGGGACCCAAGCTAACTATGGCTACACCTTC. Translated: CASSQDGEGTQANYGYTF.

This chain connects TRBV4-3 to TRBJ2-1; possibly TRBD2 for D (5 bases). V dropped 1 base and J dropped 12 bases, with 13 bases sitting between them. The CDR3 is 13 amino acids. Germline lookup yields CDR1 LGHNA and CDR2 YSLEER. CDR3 in amino acids: CASSQARAGWQFF. CDR3 in DNA: TGCGCCAGCAGCCAAGCGAGGGCAGGATGGCAGTTCTTC.

The table lists this clonotype with a few counts. No DNA is shown, since the ends of the CDR3 on it are uncertain; the CDR3 is the one TCRdb lists. The chain recombines TRBV9 with TRBJ2-2. The germline gives CDR1 SGDLS, CDR2 YYNGEE. Including both end residues, the CDR3 is 15 amino acids long. CDR3 loop: CASSVATGSTGERFF.

The V gene is TRBV4-2, the J gene TRBJ1-6; D is undetermined. From germline, CDR1 is LGHNA and CDR2 YNFKEQ. The CDR3 is 17 residues long. V gave up 0 bases and J gave up 7 bases, with 16 bases separating them. The CDR3 region has the DNA TGTGCCAGCAGCCAAGATAGTCGGGCAGCGAAGAATTCACCCCTCCACTTT. Translating it yields CASSQDSRAAKNSPLHF.

The chain has TRBV7-9 and TRBJ1-2, with 8 bases lining up with TRBD1. Germline trimming cut 1 base from V and 7 bases from J; bases unmatched to any gene: 14. CDR1 is SEHNR and CDR2 is FQNEAQ in the germline V gene (reference sequence). The CDR3 has 17 amino acids. The CDR3 is CASSLVRGQAWGAGYTF. CDR3 bases: TGTGCCAGCAGCTTAGTAAGGGGACAGGCCTGGGGTGCTGGCTACACCTTC.

The chain has TRBV20-1 and TRBJ2-3; the match to TRBD2 covers 13 bases. CDR1 and CDR2 from the germline V gene are DFQATT and SNEGSKA (reference sequence). CDR3 size: 17 residues. The V segment lost 6 bases and the J segment 4 bases; nucleotides outside the gene matches: 13. As DNA, the CDR3 is TGCAGTGCGTCAAGACTAGCGGGAGGTTTTCTGGCAGATACGCAGTATTTT. It specifies CSASRLAGGFLADTQYF.

The chain links TRBV6-1 to TRBJ1-1; D not certain. Deletions cut 2 bases from V and 3 bases from J, with 10 bases between. The CDR3 is 14 amino acids. CDR1 and CDR2 from the germline V gene are MNHNS and SASEGT. The CDR3 sequence is CASSELRGYTEAFF. CDR3 sequence (DNA): TGTGCCAGCAGTGAACTGCGGGGATACACTGAAGCTTTCTTT.

This clonotype has at least ten counts. The chain is built from TRBV4-1 and TRBJ2-1, with 8 bases lining up with TRBD2. From germline, CDR1 is MGHRA and CDR2 YSYEKL. The CDR3 is made up of 15 amino acids. Trimming at V came to 3 bases and at J to 8 bases, leaving 9 bases not matched to a gene. CDR3 loop: CASSHKGLGGYEQFF. The CDR3 bases are TGCGCCAGCAGCCACAAGGGACTAGGCGGCTATGAGCAGTTCTTC.